This T cell receptor beta chain was captured in a study of blood T cell repertoires in COVID-19 (dated by TCRdb to 2020 to 2022). A note on the overall study: Samples covering the acute and convalescent phases of COVID-19 were provided by collaborators in the United States, Italy and Spain. A de-identified subject ID, COVID-19 status, age in years and sex were almost always included in the sample metadata. HLA class I and class II types, where available, came from metadata supplied by the sample provider rather than from assay-based typing. Samples came from the ongoing ImmuneRACE study (first 160 participants) plus 1,254 subjects from 6 global collaborators. The prospective study material was composed of cDNA or gDNA derived from T cells, B-cell-depleted T cells, or PBMCs. Deeply sampled blood TCRbeta repertoires from subjects exposed to, actively infected with, or recovered from COVID-19 were included in the dataset. The repertoires were released in a freely available public database meant as a resource for research on the immune response to SARS-CoV-2. Overall study results and their limits: Clinical and demographic metadata were provided uncurated, with the amount varying by source and participant.

Cut back by 0 bases and 0 bases, the V and J ends lie 13 bases apart. CDR1 and CDR2 are drawn from the germline V gene: SGHRS, YFSETQ. The CDR3 measures 17 amino acids from cysteine to phenylalanine. Just CDR3 DNA is preserved here, 51 bases in frame from base 1. The immunoSEQ Assay, a bias-controlled multiplex PCR, was used to amplify TCRbeta CDR3 regions from genomic DNA. Under the source paper's analysis protocol: Nucleated cell counts per sample were estimated from amplification of reference gene primers within the assay. Sequence reads were collapsed and filtered to measure the absolute abundance of every unique TCRbeta CDR3 rearrangement. For each sample, productive Simpson clonality was calculated by taking the square root of Simpson's diversity index across productive rearrangements. The table was pulled from immuneACCESS by TCRdb, which kept in-frame rearrangements only. Such tables lose some clones; where checked, under half of the loss comes from unresolved V genes, and the rest has no known cause. V and J calls and clone size are as listed in that table; D and trimming were resolved from the DNA. Within this sample are roughly 85,000 clones, with more than 60% of them counted one time only. Around 10% of the sample is taken by the ten largest.

Each collaborating institution followed its own protocols to collect whole blood in K2EDTA tubes. Collaborator samples were shipped for TCRbeta analysis as frozen whole blood, isolated PBMCs, or DNA extracted from either sample type. Turning to this clone: Its antigen remains unidentified. The input lacks base qualities; no much larger clone sits a single base away.

The sequencing sample was made of peripheral blood. This sequence was found in a human donor in a cohort sampled during active COVID-19. Recombination connected TRBV5-1 to TRBJ2-4, with the D gene not clear enough to name. The CDR3 loop reads CASSLAPNVIAKNIQYF. Here is the DNA: TGCGCCAGCAGCTTGGCCCCTAACGTGATAGCCAAAAACATTCAGTACTTC.